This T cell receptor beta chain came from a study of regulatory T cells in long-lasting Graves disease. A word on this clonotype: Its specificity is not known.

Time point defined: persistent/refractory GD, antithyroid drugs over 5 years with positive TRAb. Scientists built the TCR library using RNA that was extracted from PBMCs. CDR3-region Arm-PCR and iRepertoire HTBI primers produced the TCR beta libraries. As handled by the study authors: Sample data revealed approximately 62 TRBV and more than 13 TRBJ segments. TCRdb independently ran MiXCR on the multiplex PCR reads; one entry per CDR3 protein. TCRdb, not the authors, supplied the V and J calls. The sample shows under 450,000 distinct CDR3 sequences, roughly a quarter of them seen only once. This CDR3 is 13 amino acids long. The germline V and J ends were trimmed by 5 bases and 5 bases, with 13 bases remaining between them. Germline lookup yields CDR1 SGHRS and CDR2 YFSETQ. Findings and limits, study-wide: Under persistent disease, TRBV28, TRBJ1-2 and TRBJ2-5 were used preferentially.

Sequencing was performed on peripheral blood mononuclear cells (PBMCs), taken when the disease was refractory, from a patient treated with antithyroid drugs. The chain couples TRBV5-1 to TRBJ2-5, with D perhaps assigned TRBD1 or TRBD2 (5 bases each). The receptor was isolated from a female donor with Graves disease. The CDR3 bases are TGCGCCAGCAGAATTGGGACGCACGAGACCCAGTACTTC. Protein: CASRIGTHETQYF.